These 16 T cell receptor beta chains were sequenced from one sample in a study of CD8 T cells in ankylosing spondylitis. TCRdb used MiXCR to reprocess the 5' RACE reads, holding one entry per CDR3 protein. The sample lists about 220,000 distinct CDR3 sequences; roughly 25% were seen once. The sample comprised blood, either unsorted or a sorted T cell fraction (not recorded which). These TCRs come from a male donor with ankylosing spondylitis or in good health (not recorded which).

This clonotype occurred many times. The chain recombines TRBV20-1 with TRBJ2-5; D gene unclear. The CDR3 covers 13 residues. Germline V lookup: CDR1 DFQATT, CDR2 SNEGSKA (reference sequence). V lost 6 bases and J lost 1, with 12 bases in between. CDR3 sequence: CSAVWASQETQYF. The CDR3 DNA reads as TGCAGTGCCGTATGGGCCAGCCAAGAGACCCAGTACTTC.

This clonotype was observed many times. The chain has TRBV4-2 and TRBJ1-5; no clear D. With 0 bases removed from V and 3 bases from J, the gap between germline ends came to 9 bases. Germline V gives CDR1 LGHNA, CDR2 YNFKEQ. This CDR3 has 15 amino acids. Here the CDR3 DNA reads TGTGCCAGCAGCCAAGAAAGACGCTCCAATCAGCCCCAGCATTTT. This codes for CASSQERRSNQPQHF.

The CDR3 protein is CASCRQVNTEAFF. In nucleotides, the CDR3 is TGTGCCAGCTGTCGACAGGTGAACACTGAAGCTTTCTTT. The genes are TRBV12-3 or TRBV12-4 and TRBJ1-1, with D perhaps TRBD1 (6 bases). The CDR3 has 13 amino acids. The V end was cut by 8 bases, the J end by 0 bases, with 10 bases between.

V and J are TRBV19 and TRBJ2-1, with TRBD1 identical over 8 bases. The V and J ends lost 4 bases and 5 bases, in that order; junction bases with no gene match: 1. This CDR3 spans 13 amino acids. Germline loops: CDR1 LNHDA, CDR2 SQIVND (reference sequence). The CDR3 sequence is CASSNRGNNEQFF. Here the CDR3 DNA reads TGTGCCAGTAGTAACAGGGGGAACAATGAGCAGTTCTTC.

There are many counts of this clonotype. This rearrangement joins TRBV2 to TRBJ2-7, with D unclear. The CDR3 contains 12 residues. Between the trimmed V and J ends, which lost 6 bases and 2 bases, there was a span of 8 bases. CDR1 SNHLY and CDR2 FYNNEI come from the germline V gene. For the CDR3, the DNA is TGTGCCAGCAGGGGCCCTCCCTACGAGCAGTACTTC. Its translation is CASRGPPYEQYF. Together with reference TRBV2 and TRBJ2-7, the CDR3 gives the full variable domain: EPEVTQTPSHQVTQMGQEVILRCVPISNHLYFYWYRQILGQKVEFLVSFYNNEISEKSEIFDDQFSVERPDGSNFTLKIRSTKLEDSAMYFCASRGPPYEQYFGPGTRLTVT.

The gene calls are TRBV20-1 and TRBJ2-7; unclear D gene. The germline V gene has CDR1 DFQATT and CDR2 SNEGSKA (reference sequence). The CDR3 has 10 residues. The V end was cut by 7 bases, the J end by 3 bases, with 7 bases between. DNA for the CDR3: TGCAGTGTAGGTGTCTACGAGCAGTACTTC. Its translation: CSVGVYEQYF.

This clonotype was observed at least ten times. The rearrangement joins TRBV20-1 to TRBJ2-1, with 8 bases fitting TRBD2. V lost 8 bases and J lost 3; bases outside the gene matches: 6. Germline V gene sequence: CDR1 DFQATT, CDR2 SNEGSKA (reference sequence). This CDR3 has 13 amino acids. The CDR3 region has the DNA TGCAGTTGGACCGGGACTAGCTACAATGAGCAGTTCTTC. The encoded protein is CSWTGTSYNEQFF.

This clonotype was recorded a few times. A read error is possible here, since a much larger clone lies one base away. This chain joins TRBV5-5 and TRBJ2-5; TRBD1 might be the D (5 bases). Germline V gene lookup returns CDR1 SGHKS and CDR2 YYEKEE (reference sequence). The CDR3 runs to 13 residues. Trimming removed 0 bases from V and 6 bases from J, with 9 bases in between. CDR3 amino acids: CASSLGRGKTQYF. The CDR3 nucleotides are TGTGCCAGCAGCTTGGGTAGGGGTAAGACCCAGTACTTC. Using reference TRBV5-5 and TRBJ2-5 for the parts outside the CDR3, the full variable domain is DAGVTQSPTHLIKTRGQQVTLRCSPISGHKSVSWYQQVLGQGPQFIFQYYEKEERGRGNFPDRFSARQFPNYSSELNVNALLLGDSALYLCASSLGRGKTQYFGPGTRLLVL.

Points on this clonotype: This may arise from a read error, as a much more abundant clone is one base away. The chain's CDR3 is CASSLAGEVHTQYF. The CDR3 DNA reads as TGTGCCAGCAGCTTAGCGGGGGAAGTACATACGCAGTATTTT. The chain combines TRBV7-2 with TRBJ2-3; D may be TRBD1 or TRBD2 (5 bases each). Germline CDR1 is SGHTA and CDR2 is FQGNSA. This CDR3 has 14 amino acids. The V and J ends lost 0 bases and 7 bases respectively, with 11 bases between them.

This clonotype was seen repeatedly, ten times or more. V and J are TRBV12-3 or TRBV12-4 and TRBJ1-6; 7 positions match TRBD1. The CDR3 covers 15 residues. J gave up 4 bases and V 6 bases, and 6 bases lay outside the gene matches. The CDR3 nucleotides read TGTGCCAGCAGGGGGGGACAGACGTATAATTCACCCCTCCACTTT. This codes for CASRGGQTYNSPLHF.

This clonotype was detected ten times or more. V usage is TRBV5-1 and J usage is TRBJ2-7; D gene uncertain. CDR1 and CDR2 (germline): SGHRS, YFSETQ. The germline V and J ends were trimmed by 5 bases and 0 bases, with 21 bases remaining between them. The CDR3 runs to 17 residues. The CDR3 reads CASRPLPGNWGSYEQYF. DNA of the CDR3: TGCGCCAGCAGACCCCTCCCAGGTAACTGGGGCTCCTACGAGCAGTACTTC.

This clonotype was picked up many times. The chain is built from TRBV4-1 and TRBJ2-1; the D gene is possibly TRBD2 (7 bases). Germline V gene lookup returns CDR1 MGHRA and CDR2 YSYEKL. V was trimmed by 4 bases and J by 4 bases, leaving 11 bases between them. The CDR3 runs to 14 residues. CDR3 protein: CASSRGGSYNEQFF. The CDR3 DNA sequence: TGCGCCAGCAGCCGGGGGGGCAGTTACAATGAGCAGTTCTTC.

This clonotype has just one count. This chain links TRBV27 with TRBJ2-5; 8 bases are a match to TRBD2. The V segment lost 5 bases and the J segment 6 bases; nucleotides outside the gene matches: 11. This CDR3 has 15 residues. CDR1 is MNHEY, CDR2 SMNVEV, per germline (reference sequence). The CDR3 DNA sequence: TGTGCCAGCAGTCCGACTAGCGTCGAAGGAAAGACCCAGTACTTC. Translated: CASSPTSVEGKTQYF.

The V gene is TRBV29-1, the J gene TRBJ2-1; the D is unclear. The CDR3 has 11 amino acids. V was pared by 5 bases and J by 3 bases, with 5 bases between. Germline V gene sequence: CDR1 SQVTM, CDR2 ANQGSEA. The CDR3 DNA sequence: TGCAGCGTTCAAGGCTACAATGAGCAGTTCTTC. Its protein is CSVQGYNEQFF.

This clonotype was seen at least ten times. J is TRBJ2-7 and V is TRBV29-1; 7 bases are shared with TRBD2. This CDR3 contains 13 residues. The V gene end was trimmed by 1 base and the J gene end by 4 bases; junction bases not matched to a gene: 4. CDR1 and CDR2 from the germline V gene are SQVTM and ANQGSEA. CDR3 bases: TGCAGCGTTGAAGGGGCGGGAGTTTACGAGCAGTACTTC. Encoded protein: CSVEGAGVYEQYF.

This clonotype showed up many times. V usage is TRBV9 and J usage is TRBJ1-6; no reliable D call. V shed 5 bases and J shed 7 bases, with 13 bases lying between them. This CDR3 is built from 14 residues. CDR1 and CDR2 (germline): SGDLS, YYNGEE. The CDR3 DNA is TGTGCCAGCAGTATTGGCCCGAAGAATTCACCCCTCCACTTT. Translated, it gives CASSIGPKNSPLHF.